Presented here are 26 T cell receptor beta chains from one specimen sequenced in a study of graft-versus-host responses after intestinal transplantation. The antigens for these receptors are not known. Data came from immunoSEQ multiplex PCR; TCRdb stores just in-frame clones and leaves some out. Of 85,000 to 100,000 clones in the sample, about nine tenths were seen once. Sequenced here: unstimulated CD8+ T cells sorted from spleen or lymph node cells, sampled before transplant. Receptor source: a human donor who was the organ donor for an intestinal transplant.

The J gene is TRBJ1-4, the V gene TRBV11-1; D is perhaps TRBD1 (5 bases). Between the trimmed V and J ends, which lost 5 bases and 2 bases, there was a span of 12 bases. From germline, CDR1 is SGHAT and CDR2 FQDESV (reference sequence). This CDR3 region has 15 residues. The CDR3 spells CASSGGVATNEKLFF. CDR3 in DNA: TGTGCCAGCAGCGGAGGGGTGGCGACTAATGAAAAACTGTTTTTT.

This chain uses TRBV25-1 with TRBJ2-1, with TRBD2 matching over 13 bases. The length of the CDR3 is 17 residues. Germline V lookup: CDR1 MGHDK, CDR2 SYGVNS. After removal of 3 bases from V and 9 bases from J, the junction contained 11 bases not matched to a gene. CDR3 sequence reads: CASSDLLLAGGLAEQFF. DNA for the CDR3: TGTGCCAGCAGTGATCTCCTACTAGCGGGGGGGCTAGCTGAGCAGTTCTTC. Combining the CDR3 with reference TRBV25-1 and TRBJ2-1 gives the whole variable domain EADIYQTPRYLVIGTGKKITLECSQTMGHDKMYWYQQDPGMELHLIHYSYGVNSTEKGDLSSESTVSRIRTEHFPLTLESARPSHTSQYLCASSDLLLAGGLAEQFFGPGTRLTVL.

The CDR3 nucleotides read TGTGCCAGCAGCTCTAGCGACATGGAGACCCAGTACTTC. Amino acid sequence: CASSSSDMETQYF. This sequence joins TRBV7-3 and TRBJ2-5; tentative D call: TRBD2 (6 bases). Trimming left V 4 bases short and J 5 bases short, with 11 bases between. This CDR3 has 13 amino acids. The germline V gene encodes CDR1 SGHTA and CDR2 FQGTGA.

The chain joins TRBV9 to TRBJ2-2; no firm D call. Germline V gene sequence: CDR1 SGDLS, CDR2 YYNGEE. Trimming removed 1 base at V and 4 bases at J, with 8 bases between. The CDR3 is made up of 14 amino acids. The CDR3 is CASSVNSATGELFF. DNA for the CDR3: TGTGCCAGCAGCGTAAACTCTGCCACCGGGGAGCTGTTTTTT. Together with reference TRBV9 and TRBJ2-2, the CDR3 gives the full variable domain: DSGVTQTPKHLITATGQRVTLRCSPRSGDLSVYWYQQSLDQGLQFLIQYYNGEERAKGNILERFSAQQFPDLHSELNLSSLELGDSALYFCASSVNSATGELFFGEGSRLTVL.

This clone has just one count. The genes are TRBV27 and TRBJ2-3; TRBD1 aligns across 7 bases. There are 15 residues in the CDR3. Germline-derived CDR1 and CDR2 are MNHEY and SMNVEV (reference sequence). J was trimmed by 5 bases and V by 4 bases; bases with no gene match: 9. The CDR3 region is CASSWGQLTIDTQYF. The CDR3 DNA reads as TGTGCCAGCAGTTGGGGACAGCTGACAATAGATACGCAGTATTTT.

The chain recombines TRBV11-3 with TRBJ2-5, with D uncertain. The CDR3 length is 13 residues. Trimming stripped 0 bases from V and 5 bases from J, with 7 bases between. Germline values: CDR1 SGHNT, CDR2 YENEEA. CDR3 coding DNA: TGTGCCAGCAGCTTAGATTTTTCTGAGACCCAGTACTTC. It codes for CASSLDFSETQYF. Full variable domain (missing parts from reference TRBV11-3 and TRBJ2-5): EAGVVQSPRYKIIEKKQPVAFWCNPISGHNTLYWYLQNLGQGPELLIRYENEEAVDDSQLPKDRFSAERLKGVDSTLKIQPAELGDSAVYLCASSLDFSETQYFGPGTRLLVL.

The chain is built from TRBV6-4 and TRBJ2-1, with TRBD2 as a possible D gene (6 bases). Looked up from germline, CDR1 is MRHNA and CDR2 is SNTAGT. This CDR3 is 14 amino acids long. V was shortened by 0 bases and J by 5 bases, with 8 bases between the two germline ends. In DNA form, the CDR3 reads TGTGCCAGCAGTGACTCGTGGGGGGACAATGAGCAGTTCTTC. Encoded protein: CASSDSWGDNEQFF.

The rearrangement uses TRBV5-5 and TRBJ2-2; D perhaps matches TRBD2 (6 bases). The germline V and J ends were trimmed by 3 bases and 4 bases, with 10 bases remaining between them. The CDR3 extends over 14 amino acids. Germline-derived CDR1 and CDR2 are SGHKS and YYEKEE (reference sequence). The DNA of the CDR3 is TGTGCCAGCAGCTGGGGACTCCCCACCGGGGAGCTGTTTTTT. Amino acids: CASSWGLPTGELFF.

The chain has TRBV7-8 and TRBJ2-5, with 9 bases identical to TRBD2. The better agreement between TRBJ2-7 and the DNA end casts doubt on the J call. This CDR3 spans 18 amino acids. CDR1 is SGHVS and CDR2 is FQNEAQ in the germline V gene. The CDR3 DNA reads TGTGCCAGCAGCTTCGGTTTTCTTGGCGGGAGGGTGTCCTACGAGCAGTACTTC. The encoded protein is CASSFGFLGGRVSYEQYF.

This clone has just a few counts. In DNA, the CDR3 is TGCGCCAGCACCCCCAGGGTTGCCAGGAACACCGGGGAGCTGTTTTTT. Amino acid sequence: CASTPRVARNTGELFF. The chain joins TRBV5-1 to TRBJ2-2, with a tentative D call TRBD1 (5 bases). This CDR3 is 16 amino acids long. Germline V gives CDR1 SGHRS, CDR2 YFSETQ. The V and J ends lost 6 bases and 1 base respectively, with 16 bases between them.

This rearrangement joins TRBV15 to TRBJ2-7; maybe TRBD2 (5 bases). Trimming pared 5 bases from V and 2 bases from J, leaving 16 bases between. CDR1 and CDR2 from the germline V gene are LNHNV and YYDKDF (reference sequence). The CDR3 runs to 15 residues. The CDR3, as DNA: TGTGCCACCAGCCGCGGCGCGACTAACCCCTACGAGCAGTACTTC. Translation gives CATSRGATNPYEQYF.

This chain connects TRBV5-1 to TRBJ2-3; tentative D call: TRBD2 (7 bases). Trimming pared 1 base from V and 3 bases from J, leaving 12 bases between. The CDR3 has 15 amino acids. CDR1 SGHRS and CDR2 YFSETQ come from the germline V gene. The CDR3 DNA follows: TGCGCCAGCAGCTTGCGGGGGGCACTTACAGATACGCAGTATTTT. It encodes CASSLRGALTDTQYF.

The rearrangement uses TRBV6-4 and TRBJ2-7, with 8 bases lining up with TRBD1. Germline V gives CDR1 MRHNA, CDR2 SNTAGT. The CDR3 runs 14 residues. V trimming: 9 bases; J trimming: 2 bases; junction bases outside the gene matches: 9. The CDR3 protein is CARVTGVPTYEQYF. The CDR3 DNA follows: TGTGCCAGGGTGACAGGGGTTCCGACCTACGAGCAGTACTTC.

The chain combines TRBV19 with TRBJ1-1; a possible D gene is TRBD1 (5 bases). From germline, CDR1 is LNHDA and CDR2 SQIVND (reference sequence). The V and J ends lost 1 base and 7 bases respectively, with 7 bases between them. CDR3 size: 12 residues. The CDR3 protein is CASSIGGDEAFF. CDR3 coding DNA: TGTGCCAGTAGTATAGGGGGGGATGAAGCTTTCTTT.

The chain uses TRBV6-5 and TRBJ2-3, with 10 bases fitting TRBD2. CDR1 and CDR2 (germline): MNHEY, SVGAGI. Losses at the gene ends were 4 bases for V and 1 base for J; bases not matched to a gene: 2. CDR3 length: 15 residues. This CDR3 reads CASSSSGSGTDTQYF. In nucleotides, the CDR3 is TGTGCCAGCAGTTCTAGCGGGAGTGGCACAGATACGCAGTATTTT.

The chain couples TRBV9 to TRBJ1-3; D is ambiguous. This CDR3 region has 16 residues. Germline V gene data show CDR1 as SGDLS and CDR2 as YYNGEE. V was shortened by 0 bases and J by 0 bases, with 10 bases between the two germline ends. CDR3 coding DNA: TGTGCCAGCAGCGTAGGGTCACAACACTCTGGAAACACCATATATTTT. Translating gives CASSVGSQHSGNTIYF.

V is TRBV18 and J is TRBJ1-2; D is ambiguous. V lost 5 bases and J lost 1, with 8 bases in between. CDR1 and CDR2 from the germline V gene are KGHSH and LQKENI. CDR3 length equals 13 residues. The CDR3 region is CASSGGYNYGYTF. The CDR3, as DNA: TGTGCCAGCTCAGGCGGGTATAACTATGGCTACACCTTC.

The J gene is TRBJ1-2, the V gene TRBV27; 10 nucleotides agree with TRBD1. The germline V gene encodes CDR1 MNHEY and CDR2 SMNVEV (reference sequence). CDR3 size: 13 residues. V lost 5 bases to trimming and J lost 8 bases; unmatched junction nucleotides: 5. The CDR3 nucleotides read TGTGCCAGCAGTCCGACAGGGGGCCTCGGCTACACCTTC. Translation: CASSPTGGLGYTF.

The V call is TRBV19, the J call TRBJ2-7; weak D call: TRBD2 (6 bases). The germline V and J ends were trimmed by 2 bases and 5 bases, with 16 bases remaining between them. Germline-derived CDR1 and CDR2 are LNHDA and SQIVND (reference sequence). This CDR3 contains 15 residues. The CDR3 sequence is CASSIPGVSSHEQYF. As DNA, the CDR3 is TGTGCCAGTAGTATACCGGGAGTCAGTTCCCACGAGCAGTACTTC.

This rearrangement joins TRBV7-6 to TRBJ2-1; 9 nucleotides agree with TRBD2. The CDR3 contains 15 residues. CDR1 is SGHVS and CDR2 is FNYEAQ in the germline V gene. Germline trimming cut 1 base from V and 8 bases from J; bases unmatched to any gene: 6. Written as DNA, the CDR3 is TGTGCCAGCAGCTTAGGTAGCGGGAGATTTTATGAGCAGTTCTTC. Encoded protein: CASSLGSGRFYEQFF. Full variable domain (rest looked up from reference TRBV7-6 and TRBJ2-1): GAGVSQSPRYKVTKRGQDVALRCDPISGHVSLYWYRQALGQGPEFLTYFNYEAQQDKSGLPNDRFSAERPEGSISTLTIQRTEQRDSAMYRCASSLGSGRFYEQFFGPGTRLTVL.

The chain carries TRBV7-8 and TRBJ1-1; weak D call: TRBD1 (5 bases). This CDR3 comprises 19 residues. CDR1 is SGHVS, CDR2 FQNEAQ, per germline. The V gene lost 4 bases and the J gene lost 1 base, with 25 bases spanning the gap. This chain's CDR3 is CASSSILRTSGSWNTEAFF. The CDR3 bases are TGTGCCAGCAGCTCTATTCTTAGGACATCGGGTTCATGGAACACTGAAGCTTTCTTT.

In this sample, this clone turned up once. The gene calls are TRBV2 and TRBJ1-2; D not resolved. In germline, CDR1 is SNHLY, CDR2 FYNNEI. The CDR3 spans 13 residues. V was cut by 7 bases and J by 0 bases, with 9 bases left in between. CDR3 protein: CASMRAPNYGYTF. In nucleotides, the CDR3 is TGTGCCAGCATGAGGGCACCTAACTATGGCTACACCTTC.

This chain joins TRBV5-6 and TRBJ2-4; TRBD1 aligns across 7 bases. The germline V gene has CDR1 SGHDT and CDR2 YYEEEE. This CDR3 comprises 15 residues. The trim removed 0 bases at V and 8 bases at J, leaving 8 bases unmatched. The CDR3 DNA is TGTGCCAGCAGCTTGGGACTTAACAGGGGTGACATTCAGTACTTC. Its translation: CASSLGLNRGDIQYF.

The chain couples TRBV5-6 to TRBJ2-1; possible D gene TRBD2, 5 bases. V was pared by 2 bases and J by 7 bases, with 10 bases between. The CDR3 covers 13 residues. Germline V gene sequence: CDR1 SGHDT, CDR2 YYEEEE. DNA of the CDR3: TGTGCCAGCAGCTTCTTGGGCGGGAATGAGCAGTTCTTC. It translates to CASSFLGGNEQFF.

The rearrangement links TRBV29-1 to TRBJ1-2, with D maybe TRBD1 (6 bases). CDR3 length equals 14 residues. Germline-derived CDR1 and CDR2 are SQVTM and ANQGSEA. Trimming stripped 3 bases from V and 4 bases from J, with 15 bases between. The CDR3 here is CSVEFRDTSYGYTF. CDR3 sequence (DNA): TGCAGCGTTGAGTTCAGGGACACTTCCTATGGCTACACCTTC.

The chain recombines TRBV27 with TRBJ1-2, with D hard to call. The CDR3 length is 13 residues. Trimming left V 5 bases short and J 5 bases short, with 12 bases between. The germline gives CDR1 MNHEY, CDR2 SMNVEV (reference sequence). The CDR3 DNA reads TGTGCCAGCAGTCCCTTATCGGGATATGGCTACACCTTC. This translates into CASSPLSGYGYTF.